One sample yielded the 4 T cell receptor beta chains listed below, sequenced in a study of post-analysis software for immune sequencing data. Study results and limitations: Comparison of patients with controls showed about 5 TRBV segments more frequent in patients, TRBV5-6, TRBV5-1 and TRBV20-1 among them.

Built from TCR beta cDNA, the libraries had unique molecular identifiers in them. TCRdb fed the PCR reads into MiXCR, producing one record per CDR3 protein. The table shows around 710,000 distinct CDR3 sequences, with 35% to 55% occurring only once. The antigens for these receptors are not known. Sequencing input: blood. All receptors derive from a girl aged 10-17 years with multiple sclerosis.

This rearrangement joins TRBV6-4 to TRBJ2-1; 9 bases agree with TRBD2. This CDR3 has 16 residues. V lost 3 bases and J lost 4; bases outside the gene matches: 7. The V gene's germline CDR1 is MRHNA and CDR2 SNTAGT. The CDR3 reads CASSDLAGAGYNEQFF. Here the CDR3 DNA reads TGTGCCAGCAGTGATTTAGCGGGAGCGGGATACAATGAGCAGTTCTTC.

In its sample, this clonotype was seen a few times. The gene calls are TRBV6-2 or TRBV6-3 and TRBJ2-1; the match to TRBD2 covers 8 bases. There are 14 residues in the CDR3. Germline values: CDR1 MNHEY, CDR2 SVGEGT. V lost 4 bases and J lost 8; bases outside the gene matches: 7. The CDR3 sequence is CASSSSGTRYEQFF. CDR3 bases: TGTGCCAGCAGTTCCTCCGGGACTAGGTATGAGCAGTTCTTC.

This chain links TRBV6-2 or TRBV6-3 with TRBJ2-3, with a tentative D call TRBD2 (6 bases). The CDR3 has 14 residues. V gave up 0 bases and J gave up 3 bases, with 7 bases separating them. Germline V CDR1 and CDR2: MNHEY, SVGEGT. Here the CDR3 reads CASSYSGLTDTQYF. The CDR3 DNA is TGTGCCAGCAGTTACTCGGGACTTACAGATACGCAGTATTTT.

In its sample, this clonotype was seen a few times. J is TRBJ2-7 and V is TRBV12-3 or TRBV12-4; a weak D match, TRBD2 (5 bases). The DNA end favors TRBJ2-5, so the J call may be wrong. This CDR3 is 11 amino acids long. CDR3 nucleotide sequence: TGTGCCAGCACCGAGGGTGAGACCCAGTACTTC. This gives the protein CASTEGETQYF.